Below are 20 T cell receptor beta chains sequenced from a single sample in a study of T-cell memory formation after mild COVID-19 (dated by TCRdb to the early 2020s). Receptor libraries were prepared by 5' RACE. The instrument was an Illumina NovaSeq 6000. In-frame beta chains were kept once TCRdb had trimmed the public reads at Q25 with fastp and called clones with MiXCR. Each entry is one CDR3 protein sequence, shown with its most common DNA and genes. The sample has hundreds of thousands of distinct CDR3 sequences on record, less than 25% of them singletons. The top ten clones comprise roughly 8.1% of the sample. The sample comprised PBMCs or a T cell subset sorted from them (not recorded which). These receptors were taken from an adult woman who had mild COVID-19 (a few samples of this study predate the infection). The sample titles of this study are shuffled in the database, so cell type and time point are left out; the donor was told from shared clones.

This clonotype was seen a handful of times. V usage is TRBV12-3 or TRBV12-4 and J usage is TRBJ2-3, with 8 bases fitting TRBD1. J gave up 0 bases and V 8 bases, and 4 bases lay outside the gene matches. The length of the CDR3 is 14 residues. The CDR3 loop is CASHDRGSTDTQYF. The CDR3 DNA is TGTGCCAGCCACGACAGGGGTAGCACAGATACGCAGTATTTT.

J is TRBJ2-7 and V is TRBV10-3, with TRBD1 matching over 11 bases. Germline V gene lookup returns CDR1 ENHRY and CDR2 SYGVKD. The CDR3 length is 16 residues. V shed 3 bases and J 1 base; nucleotides not matched to a gene: 5. In DNA form, the CDR3 reads TGTGCCATCAGTGAACCAGGACAGGGGGCTTCCTACGAGCAGTACTTC. Its protein is CAISEPGQGASYEQYF.

This chain joins TRBV29-1 and TRBJ2-7; D unclear. Per germline, CDR1 SQVTM and CDR2 ANQGSEA. V was trimmed by 3 bases and J by 6 bases, leaving 6 bases between them. The CDR3 is 10 residues long. CDR3 protein: CSVDEGEQYF. The DNA for the CDR3 is TGCAGCGTTGATGAAGGCGAGCAGTACTTC.

The gene calls are TRBV29-1 and TRBJ1-1, with D unclear. The V and J ends lost 8 bases and 6 bases respectively, with 10 bases between them. This CDR3 is 10 amino acids long. Germline V lookup: CDR1 SQVTM, CDR2 ANQGSEA. The CDR3 loop is CSIPPPEAFF. The CDR3 region has the DNA TGCAGCATACCGCCCCCTGAAGCTTTCTTT. Based on the CDR3 plus reference TRBV29-1 and TRBJ1-1, the full variable domain is SAVISQKPSRDICQRGTSLTIQCQVDSQVTMMFWYRQQPGQSLTLIATANQGSEATYESGFVIDKFPISRPNLTFSTLTVSNMSPEDSSIYLCSIPPPEAFFGQGTRLTVV.

The chain uses TRBV27 and TRBJ1-4; D is undetermined. The CDR3 extends over 15 amino acids. Trimming pared 3 bases from V and 8 bases from J, leaving 16 bases between. CDR1 is MNHEY, CDR2 SMNVEV, per germline (reference sequence). The CDR3 DNA follows: TGTGCCAGCAGTTTCTTCCCTACTCGAGGGGAAAAACTGTTTTTT. Its translation: CASSFFPTRGEKLFF.

The rearrangement uses TRBV6-2 or TRBV6-3 and TRBJ2-3; D is unresolved. V lost 2 bases to trimming and J lost 7 bases, with 4 bases between them. Germline values: CDR1 MNHEY, CDR2 SVGEGT. This CDR3 comprises 11 residues. CDR3 sequence: CASSYVNTQYF. The DNA of the CDR3 is TGTGCCAGCAGTTACGTCAATACGCAGTATTTT.

In this sample, this clonotype turned up a few times. The chain carries TRBV27 and TRBJ2-7; TRBD1 is a possible D gene (6 bases). Per the germline V gene, CDR1 is MNHEY and CDR2 is SMNVEV (reference sequence). The CDR3 consists of 15 residues. Trimming took off 2 bases at V and 2 bases at J, with 13 bases between the two ends. Here the CDR3 DNA reads TGTGCCAGCAGTTTAGGGACAAGGGGTACCTACGAGCAGTACTTC. It yields the protein CASSLGTRGTYEQYF.

This chain joins TRBV20-1 and TRBJ2-3, with 11 bases fitting TRBD2. The germline V gene encodes CDR1 DFQATT and CDR2 SNEGSKA (reference sequence). There are 15 residues in the CDR3. Losses at the gene ends were 5 bases for V and 0 bases for J; bases not matched to a gene: 4. The CDR3 DNA reads TGCAGTGCTGCCGGGACTAGCGGTAGCACAGATACGCAGTATTTT. Protein product: CSAAGTSGSTDTQYF.

This clonotype was counted between two and nine times. The V gene is TRBV5-8, the J gene TRBJ2-7, with 9 bases identical to TRBD1. Germline V gene sequence: CDR1 SGHTS, CDR2 YDEGEE. This CDR3 region has 15 residues. J gave up 5 bases and V 1 base, and 7 bases lay outside the gene matches. This CDR3 reads CASSLWGQGFHEQYF. In DNA, the CDR3 is TGTGCCAGCAGCTTGTGGGGACAGGGCTTTCACGAGCAGTACTTC. Using reference TRBV5-8 and TRBJ2-7 for the parts outside the CDR3, the full variable domain is EAGVTQSPTHLIKTRGQQATLRCSPISGHTSVYWYQQALGLGLQFLLWYDEGEERNRGNFPPRFSGRQFPNYSSELNVNALELEDSALYLCASSLWGQGFHEQYFGPGTRLTVT.

The genes are TRBV29-1 and TRBJ2-1; D is unresolved. The V end lost 4 bases, the J end lost 5 bases, and 12 bases lay between the germline ends. The length of the CDR3 is 13 residues. Germline V CDR1 and CDR2: SQVTM, ANQGSEA. CDR3 sequence (DNA): TGCAGCGTTGCGCAGACCTACAACAATGAGCAGTTCTTC. It yields the protein CSVAQTYNNEQFF.

This clonotype came up a few times. The chain links TRBV5-1 to TRBJ2-3; no reliable D call. The CDR3 runs 15 residues. Trimming pared 4 bases from V and 2 bases from J, leaving 14 bases between. Germline CDR1 and CDR2: SGHRS and YFSETQ. In DNA, the CDR3 is TGCGCCAGCAGCCCCGACGTATTTGACACAGATACGCAGTATTTT. Encoded protein: CASSPDVFDTDTQYF.

The CDR3 coding sequence is TGTGCCATCAGTGCCGGGGCGGGGAACAATGAGCAGTTCTTC. Protein: CAISAGAGNNEQFF. The V call is TRBV10-3, the J call TRBJ2-1, with a weak D call TRBD2 (6 bases). In germline, CDR1 is ENHRY, CDR2 SYGVKD. The CDR3 is 14 amino acids. The ends were cut back, 4 bases at V and 5 bases at J, with 12 bases in the middle.

In its sample, this clonotype was seen a few times. The CDR3 spells CASSRTGGLDVGYTF. Here the CDR3 DNA reads TGTGCCAGCAGCCGGACAGGGGGCTTAGATGTTGGCTACACCTTC. The chain joins TRBV14 to TRBJ1-2; 11 bases are shared with TRBD1. With V trimmed by 4 bases and J by 7 bases, 8 bases remained unmatched. CDR3 size: 15 residues. The germline CDR1 and CDR2 sequences are SGHDN and FVKESK.

This clonotype was seen only a few times. DNA for the CDR3: TGTGCCAGCAGGACGGGGACTAGCGACTCCTGGGGGAGCTACGAGCAGTACTTC. Translated, it gives CASRTGTSDSWGSYEQYF. The V and J genes are TRBV6-2 or TRBV6-3 and TRBJ2-7; 10 positions match TRBD2. The CDR3 loop spans 18 amino acids. J gave up 3 bases and V 6 bases, and 17 bases lay outside the gene matches. Germline CDR1 MNHEY, CDR2 SVGEGT.

This clonotype occurred a few times. The chain uses TRBV5-1 and TRBJ1-2, with D unresolved. Trimming stripped 0 bases from V and 4 bases from J, with 16 bases between. This CDR3 region has 16 residues. The germline V gene encodes CDR1 SGHRS and CDR2 YFSETQ. The DNA for the CDR3 is TGCGCCAGCAGCTTGGAAGCAGCCCGCTCACCCTATGGCTACACCTTC. It translates to CASSLEAARSPYGYTF.

The chain is built from TRBV20-1 and TRBJ1-5; possibly TRBD1 for D (5 bases). V shed 4 bases and J shed 2 bases, with 9 bases lying between them. The CDR3 sequence is 13 residues long. Germline V CDR1 and CDR2: DFQATT, SNEGSKA (reference sequence). CDR3 sequence reads: CSATQGGNQPQHF. DNA of the CDR3: TGCAGTGCTACCCAGGGTGGCAATCAGCCCCAGCATTTT.

This clonotype has a handful of counts. The chain has TRBV20-1 and TRBJ2-5; D remains unclear. Looked up from germline, CDR1 is DFQATT and CDR2 is SNEGSKA (reference sequence). The CDR3 covers 14 residues. V was pared by 3 bases and J by 5 bases, with 16 bases between. CDR3 nucleotides: TGCAGTGCTAGTCTCTATCTTACTTGGGAGACCCAGTACTTC. Amino acid sequence: CSASLYLTWETQYF.

This clonotype came up a few times. This sequence joins TRBV24-1 and TRBJ2-7; the D gene is possibly TRBD2 (6 bases). The CDR3 is 13 amino acids. Germline V gene data show CDR1 as KGHDR and CDR2 as SFDVKD. The ends were cut back, 0 bases at V and 12 bases at J, with 14 bases in the middle. This chain's CDR3 is CATSDLVFGGVYF. Here the CDR3 DNA reads TGTGCCACCAGTGATTTGGTCTTCGGGGGTGTGTACTTC.

The chain combines TRBV20-1 with TRBJ2-3; 11 nucleotides agree with TRBD2. The length of the CDR3 is 15 residues. V trimming: 5 bases; J trimming: 5 bases; junction bases outside the gene matches: 9. Germline CDR1 is DFQATT and CDR2 is SNEGSKA (reference sequence). The CDR3 DNA follows: TGCAGTGCTGGAGGACTAGCGGGTGGGGGAGATACGCAGTATTTT. Protein: CSAGGLAGGGDTQYF.

The J gene is TRBJ2-2, the V gene TRBV4-1, with 9 bases fitting TRBD1. The germline CDR1 and CDR2 sequences are MGHRA and YSYEKL. The CDR3 sequence is 17 residues long. V dropped 0 bases and J dropped 0; count of bases not matched to a gene: 2. The CDR3 sequence is CASSQERDRANTGELFF. DNA of the CDR3: TGCGCCAGCAGCCAAGAGAGGGACAGGGCGAACACCGGGGAGCTGTTTTTT.